This record concerns one TCR beta chain sequence. Its antigen is not yet known. No clone much larger than this one lies a single base away; base qualities are absent. The same CDR3 arises from other DNA sequences in this sample as well. This record belongs to a study of beta chain features in type 1 diabetes (dated by TCRdb to 2017 to 2018). A note on the overall study: No differences in mean age, gender distribution, total cell number or subset yield were found between patients and healthy donors. A total of 107,917,701 sorted cells were examined across all samples, and the number of cells per subset was strongly correlated with RNA yield. The study compared the TCRB repertoires of sorted circulating CD4+ T cell subsets in recently diagnosed type 1 diabetes patients with those in matched healthy donors. Naive and central memory subsets were obtained from all 30 or so donors, but regulatory and stem cell-like memory subsets were isolated from only 8 patients and roughly eight healthy donors.

The High Capacity cDNA Reverse Transcription Kit was used to reverse transcribe all of the isolated RNA, meaning that expressed TCRB transcripts were what got sequenced. Deep immunoSEQ sequencing was applied to naive, central memory and regulatory T cell samples, giving an average of around 3.8 million total reads per sample. Sorted cells were lysed in RLT buffer, and RNA was extracted using DNase-treated RNeasy Micro or Mini kits according to cell number. Each cell subset was processed on its own to prevent cross-contamination, while patient and healthy donor samples were processed together. The immunoSEQ multiplex PCR was used to amplify TCRB sequences from cDNA, yielding 87-bp fragments that span the CDR3 region. The amplicons were sequenced using the Illumina HiSeq platform. The study's own analysis went as follows. Synthetic template baselines were used to correct PCR bias computationally, reads within Hamming distance 2 were collapsed together, and singletons that could not be merged were discarded. Reads were aligned against IMGT to assign V, D and J genes, CDR3 length and insertions or deletions at six rearrangement sites. Within each subset, clonotype counts were normalized to the number of sorted cells before true diversity and Gini coefficients were calculated with the tcR R package. The overlap coefficient, calculated on TCRB nucleotide sequences, was used to measure repertoire sharing. Out-of-frame TCRB sequences from naive cells were analyzed to stand in for the pre-selection repertoire. The table was pulled from immuneACCESS by TCRdb, which kept in-frame rearrangements only. Such tables lose some clones; where checked, under half of the loss comes from unresolved V genes, and the rest has no known cause. The V and J calls and the clone size are those of that table, but D and trimming were determined from the DNA. This sample holds 350,000 to 450,000 clones; about 15% were observed only once. Approximately 0.019% of the sample belongs to the ten largest clones.

Overall study outcomes, separate from this receptor: Patients with type 1 diabetes made fewer insertions and deleted more nucleotides at VDJ recombination sites, implying thymic rearrangement abnormalities. Sequencing cDNA rather than genomic DNA could over-represent highly expressing activated cells, although activation and CD3 levels did not differ between groups. PCR might favor shorter templates, but patient and control samples were amplified and corrected together, so any skew would affect both groups equally. Because the HLA sub-analyses included only small numbers of individuals, any influence of HLA type on TCRB rearrangement was left unresolved. A moderate but significant shortening of TCRB CDR3 length was observed in type 1 diabetes patients in all four CD4+ subsets. The naive, central memory and regulatory TCRB repertoires appeared to resemble one another more closely among patients than among healthy donors.

Each donor gave one peripheral blood draw, about 110 mL on average, collected into heparinised tubes. Naive, central memory, regulatory and stem cell-like memory CD4+ T cells were sorted on a BD FACSAria II using a panel including CD45RO, CCR7, CD25, CD127, CD95 and CD27. Purity was above 95% for every sorted population. Right away, PBMCs were isolated by Lymphoprep density gradient centrifugation and were stained directly, with no culture step. Samples were stained and sorted in pairs, with one healthy donor and one patient per experiment, so that batch effects were minimized. The junction shows trimming of 0 bases on V and 5 bases on J, plus 8 bases between the germline ends. The germline V gene encodes CDR1 GTSNPN and CDR2 SVGIG (reference sequence). The CDR3 measures 13 amino acids from cysteine to phenylalanine. CDR3 DNA only is kept here, 39 bases in frame from base 1.

Sequenced sample: naive CD4+ T cells from blood. Sample cell subset or site, as interpreted from the label and publication: true naive CD4+ T cells. This chain joins TRBV30 to TRBJ1-5; the D gene cannot be named for sure. The sequence derives from a woman in her late teens or twenties in good health. In nucleotides, the sequence is TGTGCCTGGAGTGTAAGCGGGGATCAGCCCCAGCATTTT. Its protein reads: CAWSVSGDQPQHF.